This T cell receptor (beta chain) stems from a study of blood T cell repertoires in COVID-19. At the level of the study: From T cells, B-cell-depleted T cells, or PBMCs came the material, which was cDNA or gDNA.

Per the original methods: Amplification with reference gene primers provided the estimates of nucleated cell counts. Only in-frame clones appear in the TCRdb table, and some are missing; sequencing was by immunoSEQ multiplex PCR. V and J calls and clone size are as listed in that table; D and trimming were resolved from the DNA. The data show some 240,000 clones, 80% to 85% seen once. This receptor was obtained from a woman in her thirties or forties who had recovered from COVID-19. Sequencing was carried out using peripheral blood.

The DNA for the CDR3 is TGTGCCAGCAGTTTTCTCACAGGGTGGGAGCAGTACTTC. Its protein product is CASSFLTGWEQYF. The gene calls are TRBV28 and TRBJ2-7; D is possibly TRBD1 (6 bases). The CDR3 spans 13 residues. V lost 3 bases to trimming and J lost 7 bases, with 13 bases between them. Germline loops: CDR1 MDHEN, CDR2 SYDVKM.